This section outlines one T cell receptor (beta chain) sequence together with its context. Its antigen is still unknown. No much larger clonotype is one base removed from it; base qualities were not supplied. The sample is drawn from a study of identical twins (dated by TCRdb to the mid-2010s). Looking at the study overall: The study deep-sequenced TCR alpha and beta repertoires from monozygotic twins, unrelated adults of various ages and cord blood to test whether fetal clonotypes persist. Replicate twin experiments were performed at different times using different library preparation protocols to rule out contamination. General study outcomes and caveats: Invariant T cells such as MAIT and iNKT could partly confound zero-insertion analyses, though diverse VJ usage argued against this for most clonotypes. The excess sharing between twins in beta out-of-frame sequences was weaker because fewer shared sequences reduced the signal-to-noise ratio. In monozygotic twins, out-of-frame TCR alpha sharing was systematically underestimated by recombination models, although the models agreed with sharing between unrelated individuals. Fewer insertions were carried by abundant cord blood beta clonotypes, a similar but weaker trend appeared in young adult naive repertoires, and no such trend appeared in memory repertoires. Because the same donors could not be followed over many years, the conclusions depended on cross-sectional statistical analysis. Compared with coincidental sharing between unrelated individuals, an excess of low generation-probability sequences was observed among out-of-frame TCR alpha sequences shared between twins.

Only healthy Caucasian donors were included. The twin cohort comprised three pairs of female monozygotic twins, all aged roughly 18 to 30 years. Positive isolation kits from Invitrogen were used to isolate CD4+ and CD8+ T cell populations. V loses 2 bases, J loses 3 bases, and the germline ends lie 12 bases apart. From its cysteine to its phenylalanine, the CDR3 spans 15 amino acids. Only the CDR3 portion is preserved as DNA: 45 bases, with reading frame beginning at the first base. CDR1 and CDR2, per the germline V gene, are MNHEY and SVGAGI. Library preparation was by 5' RACE. The listed sequencing device is Illumina HiSeq 2000. Template switching introduced a universal primer binding site; the final cDNA contained a unique molecular identifier, enabling accurate counting of TCR cDNA molecules. First-strand cDNA for TCR alpha and beta chains was synthesized from specific primers in the conserved constant-segment region. Each cDNA library was double barcoded, with a SMART-Mk sample barcode plus Illumina barcodes, to control for contamination. TruSeq adapter sequences and Illumina sample barcodes were added in two successive PCR steps. Sequencing of the TCR alpha and beta cDNA libraries was done on the Illumina HiSeq platform using custom primers. The source study handled its data this way. Unique molecular identifiers were extracted from raw reads with MiGEC, and CDR3 positions were determined with MiXCR. Recombination models were inferred per individual with the repgenHMM and IGoR tools using an EM algorithm. The tcR package in R was used for shared clonotype analysis, with sharing normalized by the product of cloneset sizes. To study raw recombination without the effects of thymic and clonal selection, out-of-frame nonproductive sequences were analyzed. TCRdb cleaned the public reads at Q25 with fastp, built clones with MiXCR and kept in-frame beta chains. Every distinct CDR3 protein forms one entry, paired with its most common genes and DNA. These V and J calls originate from TCRdb's pipeline instead of the authors' own analysis. Within this sample are about 500,000 distinct CDR3 sequences, with about 13% of them counted one time only. Jointly, the top ten make up about 1% of the sample.

The sample was also linked to a second study, of yellow fever vaccine responses in identical twins. As the second paper documents: The authors reported that the T cell response to vaccination in identical twins appeared partly convergent and partly personalized. Focusing on identical twins, the study followed the T cell clones that responded to the vaccine, and did so with precision.

The sequenced sample was CD4+ T cells sorted from blood. The clonotype comes from a woman aged 18 to 35 in good health. Recombination linked TRBV6-5 to TRBJ2-3, with the identity of the D gene unclear. The CDR3 has the sequence CASSYNGKLTDTQYF. Here is the DNA: TGTGCCAGCAGTTACAATGGGAAATTAACAGATACGCAGTATTTT.